Listed here are 26 T cell receptor beta chains from one sample, sequenced in a study of breast tumors, draining lymph nodes, adjacent tissues. TCRdb reprocessed the multiplex PCR reads via MiXCR and lists one record per CDR3 protein. The sample shows about 110,000 distinct CDR3 sequences, roughly 29% of them seen only once. Axillary draining lymph nodes of breast cancer patients supplied the node samples. Sample: axillary lymph node tissue. These receptors were taken from a female donor with breast cancer. Some clones in this sample may be carry-over from other donors' samples.

This clonotype has at least ten counts. The chain couples TRBV14 to TRBJ2-3; D unresolved. Trimming removed 3 bases from V and 6 bases from J, with 13 bases in between. Germline V CDR1 and CDR2: SGHDN, FVKESK. The CDR3 length is 14 residues. CDR3 amino acids: CASSHALTGDTQYF. Written as DNA, the CDR3 is TGTGCCAGCAGCCACGCATTGACCGGGGATACGCAGTATTTT.

This clonotype was seen many times. The chain couples TRBV18 to TRBJ2-3; no definite D call. Germline V gives CDR1 KGHSH, CDR2 LQKENI. The V gene lost 1 base and the J gene lost 0 bases, with 2 bases spanning the gap. This CDR3 is 13 amino acids long. The CDR3 DNA sequence: TGTGCCAGCTCACCACAAAGCACAGATACGCAGTATTTT. Its translation is CASSPQSTDTQYF.

This clonotype was seen only a few times. A much larger clone differs from this one at a single base, so this may be a read error. The chain is built from TRBV11-2 and TRBJ2-3, with 9 nucleotides matching TRBD2. Losses at the gene ends were 5 bases for V and 0 bases for J; bases not matched to a gene: 12. Germline lookup yields CDR1 SGHAT and CDR2 FQNNGV. The CDR3 consists of 18 residues. The CDR3 is CASSPRLAAGLSTDTQYF. Here the CDR3 DNA reads TGTGCCAGCAGCCCTCGACTAGCGGCGGGACTTAGCACAGATACGCAGTATTTT. Combining the CDR3 with reference TRBV11-2 and TRBJ2-3 gives the whole variable domain EAGVAQSPRYKIIEKRQSVAFWCNPISGHATLYWYQQILGQGPKLLIQFQNNGVVDDSQLPKDRFSAERLKGVDSTLKIQPAKLEDSAVYLCASSPRLAAGLSTDTQYFGPGTRLTVL.

Comments on this clonotype: The CDR3 does not end in the conserved phenylalanine or tryptophan, so this is likely a read error. The DNA is left out, because the CDR3 cannot be placed on it with certainty; the CDR3 is given as TCRdb lists it. J is TRBJ2-7 and V is TRBV9. Germline-derived CDR1 and CDR2 are SGDLS and YYNGEE. 14 amino acids form the CDR3, both terminal residues included. This CDR3 reads CASSVEGSGDEQSY.

A word on this clonotype: The germline gene is not matched at one end of the junction; a read error may be the cause. The chain uses TRBV6-6 and TRBJ2-5; D not certain. CDR3 length equals 13 residues. Germline loops: CDR1 MNHNY, CDR2 SVGAGI (reference sequence). For the CDR3, the DNA is TGCGCCAGCAGTTACGGTCCGCGGGAGACCCAGTACTTC. It codes for CASSYGPRETQYF.

This chain connects TRBV6-5 to TRBJ2-7, with a weak D call TRBD1 (6 bases). The CDR3 loop spans 18 amino acids. CDR1 is MNHEY, CDR2 SVGAGI, per germline. Trimming took 6 bases from V and 0 from J, leaving 24 bases between them. DNA for the CDR3: TGTGCCAGCAGACCTTTGTTATCCGGCCGGGACATCTCCTACGAGCAGTACTTC. It translates to CASRPLLSGRDISYEQYF.

This clonotype was counted many times. The rearrangement uses TRBV7-9 and TRBJ2-5, with D perhaps matching TRBD2 (6 bases). This CDR3 has 14 amino acids. V dropped 5 bases and J dropped 2 bases, with 12 bases sitting between them. CDR1 SEHNR and CDR2 FQNEAQ come from the germline V gene (reference sequence). The CDR3 here is CASSDFGGQETQYF. DNA for the CDR3: TGTGCCAGCAGCGACTTCGGGGGTCAAGAGACCCAGTACTTC.

The chain is built from TRBV6-4 and TRBJ1-1; 7 nucleotides line up with TRBD1. The CDR3 has 13 amino acids. J was trimmed by 1 base and V by 9 bases; bases with no gene match: 5. Germline lookup yields CDR1 MRHNA and CDR2 SNTAGT. CDR3 DNA: TGTGCCAGGACAGGGAGGGAGAACACTGAAGCTTTCTTT. This translates into CARTGRENTEAFF.

The chain joins TRBV19 to TRBJ1-6; D possibly corresponds to TRBD1 (5 bases). CDR1 is LNHDA, CDR2 SQIVND, per germline (reference sequence). This CDR3 comprises 16 residues. Trimming stripped 9 bases from V and 2 bases from J, with 17 bases between. CDR3 DNA: TGTGCCAGGAACCTACAGGAGCGGACCTATAATTCACCCCTCCACTTT. This gives the protein CARNLQERTYNSPLHF.

This clonotype has at least ten counts. This CDR3 is CASSVGSPGNTIYF. CDR3 DNA sequence: TGTGCCAGCAGTGTAGGGAGCCCTGGAAACACCATATATTTT. V gene TRBV2 combines with J gene TRBJ1-3; D remains ambiguous. The V and J ends lost 4 bases and 2 bases respectively, with 9 bases between them. The germline V gene has CDR1 SNHLY and CDR2 FYNNEI. There are 14 residues in the CDR3.

There are many counts of this clonotype. V and J are TRBV19 and TRBJ2-3; possible D gene TRBD2, 5 bases. From germline, CDR1 is LNHDA and CDR2 SQIVND (reference sequence). This CDR3 has 14 residues. Trimming stripped 3 bases from V and 6 bases from J, with 13 bases between. Here the CDR3 reads CASSIRRGADTQYF. As DNA, the CDR3 is TGTGCCAGTAGTATTCGACGGGGAGCGGATACGCAGTATTTT.

This clonotype appeared many times. The V and J genes are TRBV12-3 or TRBV12-4 and TRBJ1-6, with D maybe TRBD1 (6 bases). V lost 10 bases to trimming and J lost 8 bases, with 21 bases between them. The CDR3 spans 15 residues. For the CDR3, the DNA is TGTGCCACCCAGCAGGGGTCTGCCCCCCATTCACCCCTCCACTTT. It encodes CATQQGSAPHSPLHF.

The CDR3 DNA sequence: TGTGCCAGCAGTCTTGGTACAGGAGCTGGAGAACTGTTTTTT. Protein product: CASSLGTGAGELFF. The rearrangement uses TRBV5-6 and TRBJ1-4, with D perhaps TRBD1 (5 bases). The CDR3 sequence is 14 residues long. The V and J ends lost 5 bases and 12 bases respectively, with 20 bases between them. Germline V gene sequence: CDR1 SGHDT, CDR2 YYEEEE.

This sequence joins TRBV6-5 and TRBJ2-1; tentatively, D is TRBD2 (6 bases). V lost 6 bases, J lost 5 bases, and 14 bases lay in between. CDR1 MNHEY and CDR2 SVGAGI come from the germline V gene. This CDR3 spans 14 amino acids. CDR3 region: CASRRDQANNEQFF. DNA of the CDR3: TGTGCCAGCAGGCGGGACCAGGCGAACAATGAGCAGTTCTTC.

This clonotype was detected many times. The chain links TRBV3-1 to TRBJ1-3, with a possible D match to TRBD1 (6 bases). The CDR3 runs to 14 residues. Germline CDR1 LGHDT, CDR2 YNNKEL (reference sequence). V was clipped by 2 bases and J by 1 base, with 6 bases between them. This chain's CDR3 is CASSQQGSGNTIYF. DNA for the CDR3: TGTGCCAGCAGCCAACAGGGGTCTGGAAACACCATATATTTT.

This clonotype has at least ten counts. This may come from a read error, since a much larger clone is one base off. V and J are TRBV20-1 and TRBJ2-3; TRBD2 matches at 7 bases. Unmatched junction bases numbered 5, after V lost 2 bases and J lost 3 bases. The CDR3 spans 14 residues. Germline V gene sequence: CDR1 DFQATT, CDR2 SNEGSKA (reference sequence). In DNA, the CDR3 is TGCAGTGCTAGATTCCGGGAGGTTACAGATACGCAGTATTTT. Its protein product is CSARFREVTDTQYF.

This clonotype was counted at least ten times. V gene TRBV2 combines with J gene TRBJ2-3; 12 bases match TRBD2. CDR3 length: 15 amino acids. Germline assignment: CDR1 SNHLY and CDR2 FYNNEI. After removal of 4 bases from V and 2 bases from J, the junction contained 1 base not matched to a gene. The CDR3 DNA follows: TGTGCCAGCAGTGGACTAGCGGGAGTCACAGATACGCAGTATTTT. Protein product: CASSGLAGVTDTQYF.

With regard to this clonotype: A read error may produce the germline difference seen at one junction end. The genes are TRBV3-1 and TRBJ2-7, with 9 nucleotides matching TRBD1. The CDR3 covers 14 residues. Germline assignment: CDR1 LGHDT and CDR2 YNNKEL (reference sequence). In nucleotides, the CDR3 is TGCGCCCGCAGCCCCCGACAGGGGGCCTACGAGCAGTACTTC. As protein: CARSPRQGAYEQYF.

This clonotype was detected ten times or more. The rearrangement joins TRBV29-1 to TRBJ1-6; the match to TRBD1 covers 7 bases. With V trimmed by 5 bases and J by 7 bases, 5 bases remained unmatched. CDR1 and CDR2 (germline): SQVTM, ANQGSEA. There are 13 residues in the CDR3. Here the CDR3 reads CSVWAGGNSPLHF. The CDR3 DNA sequence: TGCAGCGTTTGGGCAGGGGGAAATTCACCCCTCCACTTT. The full variable domain, completed using reference TRBV29-1 and TRBJ1-6, is SAVISQKPSRDICQRGTSLTIQCQVDSQVTMMFWYRQQPGQSLTLIATANQGSEATYESGFVIDKFPISRPNLTFSTLTVSNMSPEDSSIYLCSVWAGGNSPLHFGNGTRLTVT.

This clonotype appeared many times. The gene calls are TRBV6-5 and TRBJ1-2, with D uncertain. Per the germline V gene, CDR1 is MNHEY and CDR2 is SVGAGI. The CDR3 is 13 residues long. V was shortened by 5 bases and J by 2 bases, with 9 bases between the two germline ends. The DNA for the CDR3 is TGTGCCAGCAGTCCCCCGGGGAACTATGGCTACACCTTC. Translating it yields CASSPPGNYGYTF.

In the case of this clonotype: This likely comes from a read error, as the CDR3 has no conserved phenylalanine or tryptophan at its end. The V call is TRBV19, the J call TRBJ2-5, with 8 bases matching TRBD2. Germline loops: CDR1 LNHDA, CDR2 SQIVND (reference sequence). Unmatched junction bases numbered 13, after V lost 3 bases and J lost 7 bases. CDR3 size: 16 residues. The CDR3 loop is CASSMHFTGGLRTQYS. CDR3 bases: TGTGCCAGTAGTATGCATTTTACGGGGGGGTTGCGGACCCAGTACTCC.

In regard to this clonotype: A much bigger clone sits one base away, suggesting this may be a read error. This chain connects TRBV5-4 to TRBJ2-2; D gene unclear. Germline lookup yields CDR1 SGHNT and CDR2 YYREEE (reference sequence). This CDR3 has 15 amino acids. V was clipped by 4 bases and J by 2 bases, with 12 bases between them. This CDR3 is CASSLTRANTGELFF. CDR3 nucleotide sequence: TGTGCCAGCAGCCTGACCCGGGCAAACACCGGGGAGCTGTTTTTT.

The genes are TRBV14 and TRBJ1-4; D ambiguous. CDR3 length: 12 residues. The germline V gene has CDR1 SGHDN and CDR2 FVKESK. V lost 1 base, J lost 3 bases, and 0 bases lay in between. CDR3 amino acids: CASSQANEKLFF. The CDR3 DNA reads as TGTGCCAGCAGCCAAGCTAATGAAAAACTGTTTTTT. The entire variable domain, with the rest obtained from reference TRBV14 and TRBJ1-4, is as follows: EAGVTQFPSHSVIEKGQTVTLRCDPISGHDNLYWYRRVMGKEIKFLLHFVKESKQDESGMPNNRFLAERTGGTYSTLKVQPAELEDSGVYFCASSQANEKLFFGSGTQLSVL.

This clonotype was picked up many times. The genes are TRBV4-3 and TRBJ1-2; TRBD1 might be the D (5 bases). This CDR3 spans 13 amino acids. The V end was cut by 4 bases, the J end by 8 bases, with 14 bases between. Germline V gene lookup returns CDR1 LGHNA and CDR2 YSLEER. CDR3: CASSPGGTRGYTF. In DNA, the CDR3 is TGCGCCAGCAGCCCAGGAGGGACGCGCGGCTACACCTTC.

To note about this clonotype: A junction end diverges from the germline sequence, so it may reflect a read error. The chain joins TRBV20-1 to TRBJ2-5; D remains unclear. The CDR3 contains 13 residues. The germline CDR1 and CDR2 sequences are DFQATT and SNEGSKA (reference sequence). CDR3: CSSRPASRETRHF. CDR3 sequence (DNA): TGCAGTTCACGCCCAGCCAGTCGAGAGACCCGGCACTTC.

This clonotype was found many times. The chain couples TRBV29-1 to TRBJ2-7, with 9 positions matching TRBD1. CDR3 size: 13 residues. Germline lookup yields CDR1 SQVTM and CDR2 ANQGSEA. The ends lost 6 bases at V and 3 bases at J; junction bases unmatched: 6. CDR3 DNA sequence: TGCAGCGTGAAAGGGACAGGGCTCTACGAGCAGTACTTC. Protein: CSVKGTGLYEQYF.